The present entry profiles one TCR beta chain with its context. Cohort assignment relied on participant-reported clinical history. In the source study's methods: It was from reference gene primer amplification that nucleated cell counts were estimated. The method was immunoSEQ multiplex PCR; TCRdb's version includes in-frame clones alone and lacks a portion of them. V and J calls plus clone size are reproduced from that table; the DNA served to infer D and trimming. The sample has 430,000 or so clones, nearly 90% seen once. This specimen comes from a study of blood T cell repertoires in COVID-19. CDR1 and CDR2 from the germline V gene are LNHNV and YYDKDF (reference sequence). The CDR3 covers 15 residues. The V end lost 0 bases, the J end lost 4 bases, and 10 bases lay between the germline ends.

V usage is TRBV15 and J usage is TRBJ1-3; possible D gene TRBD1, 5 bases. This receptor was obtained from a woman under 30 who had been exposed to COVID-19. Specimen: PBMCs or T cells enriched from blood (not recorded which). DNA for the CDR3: TGTGCCACCAGCAGAGAGTCCAGGGTGGGAAACACCATATATTTT. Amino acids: CATSRESRVGNTIYF.